The 27 T cell receptor beta chains in this list originate from one sample, sequenced in a study of T cells expressing NK-cell markers. Each CDR3 protein gets one entry in TCRdb, which reprocessed the 5' RACE reads and gives no DNA. Its table lists about half a million distinct CDR3 sequences. Sequencing input: blood T cells: a sorted CD56 or NKG2C T cell subset, CD4+ or CD8+ T cells, or bulk PBMC T cells (not recorded which). The receptors originated from a woman aged 45-65 years in good health.

The CDR3: CSVDNGNTIYF. The chain recombines TRBV29-1 with TRBJ1-3. The CDR3 has 11 residues. Germline assignment: CDR1 SQVTM and CDR2 ANQGSEA.

This chain joins TRBV20-1 and TRBJ2-1; TCRdb's D call, TRBD1, is unchecked because there is no DNA. CDR1 is DFQATT and CDR2 is SNEGSKA in the germline V gene (reference sequence). The CDR3 covers 17 residues. The CDR3 is CSARSGSGGTGYNEQFF.

The chain has TRBV5-1 and TRBJ2-2; absent DNA, TCRdb's TRBD2 call cannot be checked. This CDR3 has 15 amino acids. In germline, CDR1 is SGHRS, CDR2 YFSETQ. The CDR3 here is CASSLELAAPGELFF.

The J gene is TRBJ2-1, the V gene TRBV6-2 or TRBV6-3. CDR1 is MNHEY, CDR2 SVGEGT, per germline. The CDR3 sequence is 13 residues long. CDR3 residues: CASSYRSDNEQFF.

V is TRBV11-2 and J is TRBJ1-3. The CDR3 totals 16 residues. Per germline, CDR1 SGHAT and CDR2 FQNNGV. This CDR3 is CASRNRGLQSGNTIYF.

This rearrangement joins TRBV3-1 to TRBJ1-3; TCRdb designates TRBD1, a call that cannot be tested without DNA. CDR1 is LGHDT and CDR2 is YNNKEL in the germline V gene (reference sequence). The CDR3 consists of 18 residues. This chain's CDR3 is CASSQDVRVRDSGNTIYF. Variable domain in full (rest from reference TRBV3-1 and TRBJ1-3): DTAVSQTPKYLVTQMGNDKSIKCEQNLGHDTMYWYKQDSKKFLKIMFSYNNKELIINETVPNRFSPKSPDKAHLNLHINSLELGDSAVYFCASSQDVRVRDSGNTIYFGEGSWLTVV.

The chain has TRBV7-9 and TRBJ2-1; TCRdb returns TRBD2, unconfirmable since there is no DNA. Germline V lookup: CDR1 SEHNR, CDR2 FQNEAQ (reference sequence). The CDR3 consists of 18 residues. The CDR3 spells CASSRGGGIPAREAEQFF.

This rearrangement joins TRBV20-1 to TRBJ2-1; TCRdb lists TRBD2, though no DNA is available to test this call. CDR3 length: 14 amino acids. Looked up from germline, CDR1 is DFQATT and CDR2 is SNEGSKA (reference sequence). This CDR3 reads CSAREGLAGVEQFF.

This chain uses TRBV6-6 with TRBJ2-7; the D gene TCRdb calls, TRBD2, cannot be checked with no DNA. The CDR3 extends over 15 amino acids. CDR1 MNHNY and CDR2 SVGAGI come from the germline V gene (reference sequence). CDR3 region: CASSYSSLAGDEQYF.

This chain uses TRBV12-3 or TRBV12-4 with TRBJ1-1; TCRdb indicates TRBD1, and absent DNA this call remains unverified. The CDR3 runs to 15 residues. CDR3 amino acids: CASSRQGGKNTEAFF.

The V call is TRBV3-1, the J call TRBJ1-1; lacking DNA, the TRBD1 call made by TCRdb goes unchecked. Germline-derived CDR1 and CDR2 are LGHDT and YNNKEL (reference sequence). CDR3 length: 15 residues. CDR3 residues: CASSIQGAQNTEAFF.

The chain carries TRBV3-1 and TRBJ2-1. CDR3 size: 15 residues. Germline V lookup: CDR1 LGHDT, CDR2 YNNKEL (reference sequence). CDR3 sequence reads: CASTSREGPYNEQFF.

The chain is built from TRBV11-2 and TRBJ2-1; TCRdb picks TRBD2, but there is no DNA to check that call. The CDR3 is 15 amino acids. CDR1 SGHAT and CDR2 FQNNGV come from the germline V gene. CDR3 loop: CASSLELAGWDEQFF.

The CDR3 region is CASRATYEQFF. The genes are TRBV25-1 and TRBJ2-1. Germline loops: CDR1 MGHDK, CDR2 SYGVNS. The CDR3 length is 11 residues.

The chain couples TRBV15 to TRBJ2-7. This CDR3 has 15 amino acids. The germline V gene has CDR1 LNHNV and CDR2 YYDKDF (reference sequence). The CDR3 sequence: CATSRDLQASYEQYF.

The chain combines TRBV6-5 with TRBJ1-2. This CDR3 region has 11 residues. CDR1 MNHEY and CDR2 SVGAGI come from the germline V gene. The CDR3 here is CVSQLNYGYTF.

The rearrangement uses TRBV11-3 and TRBJ2-1; TCRdb gives TRBD2 as the D gene, but with no DNA this cannot be confirmed. This CDR3 contains 16 residues. Germline-derived CDR1 and CDR2 are SGHNT and YENEEA. This CDR3 is CASFRTSGSSYNEQFF.

The chain has TRBV4-2 and TRBJ1-2. Germline CDR1 reads LGHNA; CDR2 reads YNFKEQ. The CDR3 has 13 amino acids. This CDR3 reads CASSTERDYGYTF.

This chain uses TRBV28 with TRBJ1-2; the TRBD1 assignment by TCRdb is unverifiable without DNA. Germline V gene data show CDR1 as MDHEN and CDR2 as SYDVKM. The CDR3 contains 12 residues. The CDR3 sequence: CASSEGGSGYTF.

The chain is built from TRBV6-6 and TRBJ2-7; TCRdb calls TRBD2, which cannot be checked without DNA. The CDR3 runs 15 residues. Looked up from germline, CDR1 is MNHNY and CDR2 is SVGAGI (reference sequence). CDR3: CASGRVGRSSYEQYF.

This rearrangement joins TRBV25-1 to TRBJ1-6. In germline, CDR1 is MGHDK, CDR2 SYGVNS. The CDR3 runs to 14 residues. The CDR3 loop is CASSGRGVNSPLHF.

V is TRBV6-6 and J is TRBJ2-3; TCRdb selects TRBD2, and the lack of DNA leaves this call unchecked. The germline gives CDR1 MNHNY, CDR2 SVGAGI (reference sequence). The CDR3 contains 14 residues. Here the CDR3 reads CASTHEREGDTQYF.

The J gene is TRBJ2-2, the V gene TRBV6-5. There are 13 residues in the CDR3. CDR1 is MNHEY and CDR2 is SVGAGI in the germline V gene. The CDR3 sequence: CASRLTVTGELFF.

This sequence joins TRBV20-1 and TRBJ1-6; TCRdb's assignment of TRBD1 cannot be checked, as there is no DNA. CDR3 size: 16 residues. Germline loops: CDR1 DFQATT, CDR2 SNEGSKA (reference sequence). CDR3 sequence reads: CSAGRQGGSYNSPLHF.

The chain is built from TRBV6-2 or TRBV6-3 and TRBJ2-3. This CDR3 region has 12 residues. Germline V CDR1 and CDR2: MNHEY, SVGEGT. This chain's CDR3 is CASRPETDTQYF.

The chain carries TRBV9 and TRBJ2-1; the TCRdb D gene call, TRBD2, has no DNA to confirm it. The germline V gene has CDR1 SGDLS and CDR2 YYNGEE. The CDR3 has 15 residues. CDR3 protein: CASSVDSGSNNEQFF. The full variable domain, rest sourced from reference TRBV9 and TRBJ2-1, is DSGVTQTPKHLITATGQRVTLRCSPRSGDLSVYWYQQSLDQGLQFLIQYYNGEERAKGNILERFSAQQFPDLHSELNLSSLELGDSALYFCASSVDSGSNNEQFFGPGTRLTVL.

This chain connects TRBV25-1 to TRBJ1-2; TCRdb outputs TRBD1, but without DNA this stays unchecked. The germline V gene encodes CDR1 MGHDK and CDR2 SYGVNS. The CDR3 has 14 residues. The CDR3 protein is CASSELGQAYGYTF.